What follows is one T cell receptor beta chain and its context. The sample comes from a study of blood T cell repertoires in COVID-19. Profiling relied on immunoSEQ multiplex PCR, and the TCRdb table lists in-frame clones only, not all of them. The repertoire includes about 220,000 clones, about 85% of them detected once, and around 2.9% sits in the top ten. The V and J ends lost 4 bases and 4 bases respectively, with 19 bases between them. The CDR3 is 16 amino acids. Germline CDR1 is MDHEN and CDR2 is SYDVKM. J is TRBJ2-5 and V is TRBV28; D is possibly TRBD1 (6 bases). The source material was peripheral blood. This TCR was recovered from a man aged 50-60 years who had recovered from COVID-19. The CDR3 reads CASSSTRGSTPETQYF. For the CDR3, the DNA is TGTGCCAGCAGTTCGACCAGGGGTTCTACCCCAGAGACCCAGTACTTC. The complete variable domain, with remaining parts taken from reference TRBV28 and TRBJ2-5, reads DVKVTQSSRYLVKRTGEKVFLECVQDMDHENMFWYRQDPGLGLRLIYFSYDVKMKEKGDIPEGYSVSREKKERFSLILESASTNQTSMYLCASSSTRGSTPETQYFGPGTRLLVL.